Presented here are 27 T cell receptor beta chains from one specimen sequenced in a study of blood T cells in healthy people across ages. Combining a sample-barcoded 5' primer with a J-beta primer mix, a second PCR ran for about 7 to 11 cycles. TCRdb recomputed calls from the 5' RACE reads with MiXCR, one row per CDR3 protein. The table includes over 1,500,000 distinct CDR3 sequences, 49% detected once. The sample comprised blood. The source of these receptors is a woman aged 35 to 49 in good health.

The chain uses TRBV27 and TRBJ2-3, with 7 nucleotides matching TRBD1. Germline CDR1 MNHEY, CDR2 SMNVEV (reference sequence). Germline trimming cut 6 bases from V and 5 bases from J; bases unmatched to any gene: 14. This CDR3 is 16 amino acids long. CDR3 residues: CASSPDDRAVGDTQYF. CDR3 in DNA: TGTGCCAGCAGCCCTGACGACAGGGCCGTGGGAGATACGCAGTATTTT.

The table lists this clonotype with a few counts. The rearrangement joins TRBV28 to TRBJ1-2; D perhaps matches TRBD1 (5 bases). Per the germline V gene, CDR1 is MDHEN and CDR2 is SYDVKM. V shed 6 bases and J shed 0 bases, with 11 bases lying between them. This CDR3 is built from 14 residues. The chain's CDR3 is CASRPPGPNYGYTF. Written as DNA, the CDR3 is TGTGCCAGCAGACCCCCAGGGCCTAACTATGGCTACACCTTC.

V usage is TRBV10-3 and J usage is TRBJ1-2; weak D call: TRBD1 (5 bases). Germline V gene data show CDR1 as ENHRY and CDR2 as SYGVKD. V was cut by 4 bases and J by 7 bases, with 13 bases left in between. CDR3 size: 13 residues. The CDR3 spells CAISVDGQIGYTF. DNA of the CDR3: TGTGCCATCAGTGTTGATGGACAAATTGGCTACACCTTC.

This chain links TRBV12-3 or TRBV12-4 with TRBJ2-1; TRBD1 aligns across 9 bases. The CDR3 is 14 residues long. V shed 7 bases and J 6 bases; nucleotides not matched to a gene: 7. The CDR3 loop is CASNHRGHFNEQFF. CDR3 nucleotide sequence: TGTGCCAGCAACCACAGGGGGCACTTCAATGAGCAGTTCTTC.

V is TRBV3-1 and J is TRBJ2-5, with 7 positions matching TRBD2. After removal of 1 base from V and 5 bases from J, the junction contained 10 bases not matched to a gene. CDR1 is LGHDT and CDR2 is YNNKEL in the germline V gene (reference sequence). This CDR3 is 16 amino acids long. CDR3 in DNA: TGTGCCAGCAGCCAAGTCAGATCAAGGCGGGGGGAGACCCAGTACTTC. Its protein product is CASSQVRSRRGETQYF.

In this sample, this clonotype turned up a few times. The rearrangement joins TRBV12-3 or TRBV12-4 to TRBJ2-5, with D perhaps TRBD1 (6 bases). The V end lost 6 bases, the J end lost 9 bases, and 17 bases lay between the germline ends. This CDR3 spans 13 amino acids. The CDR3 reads CASRNRVEMAQYF. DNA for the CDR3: TGTGCCAGCAGGAACAGGGTCGAGATGGCCCAGTACTTC.

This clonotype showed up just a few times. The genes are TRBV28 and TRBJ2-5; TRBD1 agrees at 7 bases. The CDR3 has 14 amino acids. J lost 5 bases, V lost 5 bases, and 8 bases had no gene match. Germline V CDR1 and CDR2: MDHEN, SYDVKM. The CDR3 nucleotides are TGTGCCAGCAGTATGACAGGGCGGGTGGAGACCCAGTACTTC. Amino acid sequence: CASSMTGRVETQYF.

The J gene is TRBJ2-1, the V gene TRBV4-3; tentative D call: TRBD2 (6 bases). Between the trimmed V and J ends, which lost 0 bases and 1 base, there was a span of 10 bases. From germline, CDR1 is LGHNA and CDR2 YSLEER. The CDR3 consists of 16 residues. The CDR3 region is CASSQDWRGSYNEQFF. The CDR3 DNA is TGCGCCAGCAGCCAAGATTGGAGGGGTTCCTACAATGAGCAGTTCTTC.

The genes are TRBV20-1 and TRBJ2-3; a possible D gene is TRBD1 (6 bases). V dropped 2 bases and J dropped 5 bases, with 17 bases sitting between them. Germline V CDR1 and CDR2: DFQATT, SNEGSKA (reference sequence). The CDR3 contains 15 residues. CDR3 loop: CSARSVGGRGDTQYF. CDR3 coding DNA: TGCAGTGCTAGATCGGTTGGGGGCCGAGGAGATACGCAGTATTTT.

The CDR3 loop reads CSVVGQPLISYTF. The CDR3, as DNA: TGCAGCGTTGTGGGACAGCCTTTAATAAGCTACACCTTC. The chain links TRBV29-1 to TRBJ1-2; 7 bases fit TRBD1. Germline values: CDR1 SQVTM, CDR2 ANQGSEA. The CDR3 extends over 13 amino acids. The J segment lost 9 bases and the V segment lost 4 bases, leaving 11 bases of the junction unmatched.

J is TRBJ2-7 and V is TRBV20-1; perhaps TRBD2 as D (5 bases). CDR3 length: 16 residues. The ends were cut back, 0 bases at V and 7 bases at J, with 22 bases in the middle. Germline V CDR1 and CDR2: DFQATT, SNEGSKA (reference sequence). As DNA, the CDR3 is TGCAGTGCTAGAGAGAGGCCGGGATATGGGATCAATGAGCAGTACTTC. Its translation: CSARERPGYGINEQYF.

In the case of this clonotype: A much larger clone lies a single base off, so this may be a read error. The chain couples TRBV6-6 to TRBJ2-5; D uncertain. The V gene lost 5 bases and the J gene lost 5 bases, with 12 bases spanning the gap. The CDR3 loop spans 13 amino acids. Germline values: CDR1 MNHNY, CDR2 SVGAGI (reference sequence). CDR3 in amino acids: CASSDATRETQYF. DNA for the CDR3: TGTGCCAGCAGTGACGCGACACGGGAGACCCAGTACTTC.

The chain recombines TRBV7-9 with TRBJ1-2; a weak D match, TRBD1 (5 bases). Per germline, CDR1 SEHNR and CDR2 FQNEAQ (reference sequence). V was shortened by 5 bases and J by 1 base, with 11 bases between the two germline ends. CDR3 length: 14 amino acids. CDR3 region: CASSLPGDNYGYTF. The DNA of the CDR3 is TGTGCCAGCAGCCTCCCGGGGGATAACTATGGCTACACCTTC.

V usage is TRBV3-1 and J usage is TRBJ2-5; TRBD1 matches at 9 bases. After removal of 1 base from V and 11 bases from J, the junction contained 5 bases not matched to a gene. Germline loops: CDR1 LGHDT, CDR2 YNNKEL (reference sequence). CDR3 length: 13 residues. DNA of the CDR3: TGTGCCAGCAGCCAAGGAACGGGGACAGGGCAGTACTTC. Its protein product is CASSQGTGTGQYF.

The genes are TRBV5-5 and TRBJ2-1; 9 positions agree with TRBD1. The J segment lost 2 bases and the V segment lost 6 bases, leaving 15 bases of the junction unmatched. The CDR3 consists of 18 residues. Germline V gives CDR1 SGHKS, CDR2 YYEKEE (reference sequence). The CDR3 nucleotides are TGTGCCAGCAACCACGATACTCGGACAGGGGACCCCTACAATGAGCAGTTCTTC. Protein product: CASNHDTRTGDPYNEQFF.

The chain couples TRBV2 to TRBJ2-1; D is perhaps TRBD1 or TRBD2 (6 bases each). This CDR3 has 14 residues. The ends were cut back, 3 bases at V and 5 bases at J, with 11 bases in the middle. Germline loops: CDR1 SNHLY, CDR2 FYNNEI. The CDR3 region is CASSDRGVDNEQFF. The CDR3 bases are TGTGCCAGCAGTGATAGGGGGGTGGACAATGAGCAGTTCTTC.

CDR3 sequence: CASSSNPSGRTSTDTQYF. CDR3 coding DNA: TGTGCCAGCAGTTCTAACCCCTCGGGCAGGACTAGCACAGATACGCAGTATTTT. The J gene is TRBJ2-3, the V gene TRBV28; a weak D match, TRBD2 (5 bases). This CDR3 contains 18 residues. The germline gives CDR1 MDHEN, CDR2 SYDVKM. V was cut by 4 bases and J by 0 bases, with 20 bases left in between.

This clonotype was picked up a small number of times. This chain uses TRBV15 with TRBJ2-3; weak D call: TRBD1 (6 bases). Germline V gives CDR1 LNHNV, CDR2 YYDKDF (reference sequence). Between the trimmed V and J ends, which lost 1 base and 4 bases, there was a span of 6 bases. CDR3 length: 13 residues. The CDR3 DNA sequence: TGTGCCACCAGCAGAGGGACAGCAGATACGCAGTATTTT. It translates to CATSRGTADTQYF. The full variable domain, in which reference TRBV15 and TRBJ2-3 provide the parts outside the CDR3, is DAMVIQNPRYQVTQFGKPVTLSCSQTLNHNVMYWYQQKSSQAPKLLFHYYDKDFNNEADTPDNFQSRRPNTSFCFLDIRSPGLGDTAMYLCATSRGTADTQYFGPGTRLTVL.

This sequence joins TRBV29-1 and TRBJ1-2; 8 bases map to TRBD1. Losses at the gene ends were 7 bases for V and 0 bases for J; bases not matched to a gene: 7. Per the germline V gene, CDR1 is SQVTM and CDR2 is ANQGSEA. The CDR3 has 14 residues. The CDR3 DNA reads TGCAGCGCCAGGAAGACAGGGGCTAACTATGGCTACACCTTC. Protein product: CSARKTGANYGYTF.

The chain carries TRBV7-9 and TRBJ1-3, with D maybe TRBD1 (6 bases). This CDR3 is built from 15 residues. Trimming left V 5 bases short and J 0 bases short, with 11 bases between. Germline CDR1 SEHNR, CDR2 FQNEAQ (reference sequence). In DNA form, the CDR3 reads TGTGCCAGCAGCGACGGACAGTCCTCTGGAAACACCATATATTTT. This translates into CASSDGQSSGNTIYF.

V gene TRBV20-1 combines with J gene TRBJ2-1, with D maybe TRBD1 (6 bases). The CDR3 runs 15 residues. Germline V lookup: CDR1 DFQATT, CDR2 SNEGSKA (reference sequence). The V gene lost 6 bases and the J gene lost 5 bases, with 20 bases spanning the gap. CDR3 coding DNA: TGCAGTGCATATCCCGGGACAAGGGATGACAATGAGCAGTTCTTC. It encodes CSAYPGTRDDNEQFF.

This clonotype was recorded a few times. The CDR3 region has the DNA TGTGCCACCAGCCTGCCCCCAGAAAAACTGTTTTTT. Translation gives CATSLPPEKLFF. V usage is TRBV15 and J usage is TRBJ1-4; D is uncertain. With 5 bases removed from V and 8 bases from J, the gap between germline ends came to 9 bases. From germline, CDR1 is LNHNV and CDR2 YYDKDF (reference sequence). This CDR3 comprises 12 residues.

The CDR3: CASSPVGTPKETQYF. CDR3 in DNA: TGTGCCAGCTCACCGGTCGGGACGCCAAAAGAGACCCAGTACTTC. This chain links TRBV18 with TRBJ2-7; tentatively, D is TRBD1 or TRBD2 (5 bases each). The J call may be incorrect, as the DNA end agrees better with TRBJ2-5. The germline V gene encodes CDR1 KGHSH and CDR2 LQKENI. This CDR3 contains 15 residues.

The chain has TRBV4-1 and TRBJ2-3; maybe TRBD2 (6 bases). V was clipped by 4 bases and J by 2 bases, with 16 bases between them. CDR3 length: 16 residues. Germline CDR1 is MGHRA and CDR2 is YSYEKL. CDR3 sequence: CASSPKPRGITDTQYF. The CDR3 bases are TGCGCCAGCAGCCCTAAGCCGCGGGGTATCACAGATACGCAGTATTTT.

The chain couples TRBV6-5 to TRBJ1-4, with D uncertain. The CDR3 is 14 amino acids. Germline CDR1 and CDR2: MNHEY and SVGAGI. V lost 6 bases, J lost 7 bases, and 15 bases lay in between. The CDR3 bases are TGTGCCAGCAGGAACGATCGAGTGGGTGAAAAACTGTTTTTT. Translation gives CASRNDRVGEKLFF.

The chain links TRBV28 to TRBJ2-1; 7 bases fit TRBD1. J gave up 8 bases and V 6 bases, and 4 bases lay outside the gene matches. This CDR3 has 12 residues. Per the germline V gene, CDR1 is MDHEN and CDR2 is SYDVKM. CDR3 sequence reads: CASREGGHEQFF. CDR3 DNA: TGTGCCAGCAGGGAAGGGGGCCATGAGCAGTTCTTC.

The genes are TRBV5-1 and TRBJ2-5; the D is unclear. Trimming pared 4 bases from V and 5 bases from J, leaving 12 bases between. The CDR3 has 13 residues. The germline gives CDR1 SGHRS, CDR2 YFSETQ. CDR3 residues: CASSINVEETQYF. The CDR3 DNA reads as TGCGCCAGCAGCATCAACGTGGAGGAGACCCAGTACTTC.